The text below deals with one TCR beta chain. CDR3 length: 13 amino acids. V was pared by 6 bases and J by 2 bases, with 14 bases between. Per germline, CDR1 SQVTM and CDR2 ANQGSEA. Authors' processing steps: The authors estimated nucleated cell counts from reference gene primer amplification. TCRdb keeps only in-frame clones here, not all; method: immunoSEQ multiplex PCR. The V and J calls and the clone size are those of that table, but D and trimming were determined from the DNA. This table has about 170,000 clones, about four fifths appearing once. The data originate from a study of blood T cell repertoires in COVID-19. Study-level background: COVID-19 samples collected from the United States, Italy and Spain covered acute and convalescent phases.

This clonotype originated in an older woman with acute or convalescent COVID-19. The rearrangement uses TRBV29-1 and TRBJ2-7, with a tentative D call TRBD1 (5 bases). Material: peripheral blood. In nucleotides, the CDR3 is TGCAGCGTAGAGGACACGAAAACCTACGAGCAGTACTTC. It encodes CSVEDTKTYEQYF.